These 28 T cell receptor beta chains were sequenced from one sample in a study of memory CD4+ T cells and cytomegalovirus serostatus. The sort gate was single viable CD3+CD4+CD8-CD45RO+ cells for memory CD4+ T cells. The repertoire was sequenced with immunoSEQ multiplex PCR; TCRdb's copy has only in-frame clones and lacks some. The repertoire has tens of thousands of clones, approximately 80% of them found once; the top ten carry about 4.8%. The sequencing sample was made of memory CD4+ T cells from blood. These TCRs come from an adult in good health and CMV-seropositive.

V and J are TRBV4-2 and TRBJ2-7; 8 positions agree with TRBD2. The V segment lost 1 base and the J segment 6 bases; nucleotides outside the gene matches: 5. Germline CDR1 reads LGHNA; CDR2 reads YNFKEQ. This CDR3 spans 14 amino acids. The CDR3 reads CASSQGRTSSEQYF. The DNA for the CDR3 is TGTGCCAGCAGCCAAGGCCGGACTAGCTCCGAGCAGTACTTC.

The chain has TRBV7-3 and TRBJ2-3; D may correspond to TRBD1 or TRBD2 (6 bases each). CDR3 size: 14 residues. With 2 bases removed from V and 8 bases from J, the gap between germline ends came to 14 bases. In germline, CDR1 is SGHTA, CDR2 FQGTGA. The CDR3 reads CASSLDAGGSTQYF. Here the CDR3 DNA reads TGTGCCAGCAGCTTAGACGCCGGGGGCAGTACGCAGTATTTT.

This clone was counted only a few times. The gene calls are TRBV30 and TRBJ2-1; D remains ambiguous. The CDR3 extends over 11 amino acids. Per germline, CDR1 GTSNPN and CDR2 SVGIG (reference sequence). Trimming pared 1 base from V and 14 bases from J, leaving 12 bases between. CDR3 nucleotides: TGTGCCTGGAGTGCCCCTCCCCGGGAGTTCTTC. Protein product: CAWSAPPREFF. The entire variable domain, with the rest obtained from reference TRBV30 and TRBJ2-1, is as follows: SQTIHQWPATLVQPVGSPLSLECTVEGTSNPNLYWYRQAAGRGLQLLFYSVGIGQISSEVPQNLSASRPQDRQFILSSKKLLLSDSGFYLCAWSAPPREFFGPGTRLTVL.

This chain connects TRBV10-3 to TRBJ2-7; D call uncertain. In germline, CDR1 is ENHRY, CDR2 SYGVKD. The V end lost 8 bases, the J end lost 2 bases, and 10 bases lay between the germline ends. This CDR3 is built from 12 residues. CDR3 protein: CAIGADPYEQYF. The DNA for the CDR3 is TGTGCCATCGGTGCTGACCCCTACGAGCAGTACTTC.

There are a few counts of this clone. The chain couples TRBV19 to TRBJ1-5; a weak D match, TRBD1 (5 bases). This CDR3 region has 13 residues. V lost 5 bases to trimming and J lost 7 bases, with 12 bases between them. The germline V gene encodes CDR1 LNHDA and CDR2 SQIVND (reference sequence). The CDR3 DNA follows: TGTGCCAGTAGTTTTCGACAGCCCCAGCCCCAGCATTTT. Protein product: CASSFRQPQPQHF.

The chain carries TRBV4-3 and TRBJ1-5; tentatively, D is TRBD1 (5 bases). V was clipped by 1 base and J by 8 bases, with 18 bases between them. CDR1 and CDR2 from the germline V gene are LGHNA and YSLEER. The CDR3 has 16 amino acids. CDR3 nucleotide sequence: TGCGCCAGCAGCCAAGCCCAAGCAGGGACCCCAGAGCCCCAGCATTTT. As protein: CASSQAQAGTPEPQHF.

The chain is built from TRBV30 and TRBJ2-6; 10 bases are shared with TRBD1. CDR1 is GTSNPN and CDR2 is SVGIG in the germline V gene (reference sequence). The CDR3 contains 15 residues. J was trimmed by 4 bases and V by 7 bases; bases with no gene match: 7. DNA for the CDR3: TGTGCCTTGGGACAGGGGTCGTCGGGGGCCAACGTCCTGACTTTC. Its protein is CALGQGSSGANVLTF.

The chain recombines TRBV23-1 with TRBJ1-1; D possibly corresponds to TRBD1 (5 bases). TRBV23-1 is designated an ORF whose function remains uncertain. The CDR3 is 15 amino acids. Trimming shortened V by 1 base and J by 3 bases, and 12 bases separated the two germline ends. Here the CDR3 DNA reads TGCGCCAGCAGTCAATTGGAGGGGTGGGACACTGAAGCTTTCTTT. Its translation is CASSQLEGWDTEAFF.

The chain couples TRBV4-3 to TRBJ2-1; 8 bases match TRBD2. The length of the CDR3 is 16 residues. Germline CDR1 LGHNA, CDR2 YSLEER. V dropped 5 bases and J dropped 8; count of bases not matched to a gene: 14. CDR3 loop: CASSANSGGGNDEQFF. In nucleotides, the CDR3 is TGCGCCAGCAGCGCAAATTCGGGCGGGGGGAACGATGAGCAGTTCTTC.

The chain carries TRBV14 and TRBJ2-7, with D uncertain. The CDR3 loop spans 17 amino acids. Trimming shortened V by 0 bases and J by 1 base, and 16 bases separated the two germline ends. The germline gives CDR1 SGHDN, CDR2 FVKESK. In DNA, the CDR3 is TGTGCCAGCAGCCAAGATTTAAGCCCGGGTTATTCCTACGAGCAGTACTTC. Its translation is CASSQDLSPGYSYEQYF.

This chain connects TRBV5-1 to TRBJ2-7, with D unresolved. Trimming cost V 2 bases and J 4 bases, with 7 bases left between them. CDR1 SGHRS and CDR2 YFSETQ come from the germline V gene. CDR3 length: 12 residues. For the CDR3, the DNA is TGCGCCAGCAGCTTAACAGATTACGAGCAGTACTTC. Translating it yields CASSLTDYEQYF.

The chain links TRBV7-2 to TRBJ2-3; 10 positions match TRBD1. The length of the CDR3 is 15 residues. CDR1 is SGHTA, CDR2 FQGNSA, per germline. V gave up 4 bases and J gave up 6 bases; unmatched junction bases: 7. The CDR3 nucleotides read TGTGCCAGCAGCTGGGACAGGGGTGATAGGGATACGCAGTATTTT. Translated: CASSWDRGDRDTQYF.

The CDR3, as DNA: TGTGCCAGCAGTTCCAGACTAGCGGGAGCCAATGAGCAGTTCTTC. It is translated as CASSSRLAGANEQFF. V usage is TRBV28 and J usage is TRBJ2-1, with 12 bases aligning to TRBD2. Trimming at V came to 4 bases and at J to 6 bases, leaving 4 bases not matched to a gene. The CDR3 has 15 amino acids. Germline loops: CDR1 MDHEN, CDR2 SYDVKM.

J is TRBJ1-2 and V is TRBV5-5; D is unclear. Per the germline V gene, CDR1 is SGHKS and CDR2 is YYEKEE (reference sequence). The CDR3 totals 16 residues. Between the trimmed V and J ends, which lost 1 base and 6 bases, there was a span of 19 bases. The CDR3 coding sequence is TGTGCCAGCAGCTTGTTCTCTAGGATGGAGAAGGATGGCTACACCTTC. Protein sequence: CASSLFSRMEKDGYTF.

The gene calls are TRBV5-4 and TRBJ2-1, with D tentatively TRBD2 (5 bases). Per the germline V gene, CDR1 is SGHNT and CDR2 is YYREEE (reference sequence). Trimming stripped 4 bases from V and 1 base from J, with 12 bases between. This CDR3 region has 15 residues. CDR3 DNA: TGTGCCAGCAGCCAGGACTTTAAGTCCTACAATGAGCAGTTCTTC. Amino acids: CASSQDFKSYNEQFF.

The genes are TRBV7-8 and TRBJ2-1, with TRBD1 matching 7 bases. Germline CDR1 SGHVS, CDR2 FQNEAQ. Trimming at V came to 1 base and at J to 4 bases, leaving 7 bases not matched to a gene. The CDR3 contains 16 residues. The CDR3 here is CASSLGFGTEYNEQFF. DNA of the CDR3: TGTGCCAGCAGCTTAGGATTCGGGACAGAATACAATGAGCAGTTCTTC.

The chain combines TRBV29-1 with TRBJ1-2; perhaps TRBD1 as D (5 bases). The germline V and J ends were trimmed by 7 bases and 10 bases, with 13 bases remaining between them. Germline V gives CDR1 SQVTM, CDR2 ANQGSEA. This CDR3 has 10 residues. The CDR3: CSGGDEHYTF. CDR3 DNA sequence: TGCAGCGGGGGGGACGAACACTACACCTTC. The full variable domain, rest sourced from reference TRBV29-1 and TRBJ1-2, is SAVISQKPSRDICQRGTSLTIQCQVDSQVTMMFWYRQQPGQSLTLIATANQGSEATYESGFVIDKFPISRPNLTFSTLTVSNMSPEDSSIYLCSGGDEHYTFGSGTRLTVV.

The CDR3 loop reads CASSLDPRVYGELFF. The CDR3 DNA sequence: TGTGCCAGCAGCTTAGATCCCAGGGTCTACGGGGAGCTGTTTTTT. The genes are TRBV7-9 and TRBJ2-2; possibly TRBD1 for D (5 bases). This CDR3 comprises 15 residues. V was pared by 1 base and J by 7 bases, with 13 bases between. CDR1 and CDR2 (germline): SEHNR, FQNEAQ (reference sequence).

The genes are TRBV19 and TRBJ1-2; 8 positions match TRBD1. Trimming cost V 5 bases and J 6 bases; bases outside gene matches: 8. This CDR3 has 14 amino acids. Germline CDR1 is LNHDA and CDR2 is SQIVND (reference sequence). CDR3 amino acids: CASSPSTGVHGYTF. The CDR3 nucleotides are TGTGCCAGTAGTCCGTCGACAGGGGTGCATGGCTACACCTTC.

The chain uses TRBV4-2 and TRBJ1-3; D is perhaps TRBD1 (5 bases). The CDR3 is 15 amino acids. The germline gives CDR1 LGHNA, CDR2 YNFKEQ. Trimming stripped 1 base from V and 11 bases from J, with 18 bases between. The CDR3 is CASSQALEDTRAIYF. Here the CDR3 DNA reads TGTGCCAGCAGCCAAGCCCTAGAGGACACGAGGGCCATATATTTT.

V and J are TRBV14 and TRBJ1-2; D may be TRBD1 (5 bases). The ends were cut back, 4 bases at V and 6 bases at J, with 18 bases in the middle. From germline, CDR1 is SGHDN and CDR2 FVKESK. The CDR3 covers 15 residues. The CDR3 DNA reads TGTGCCAGCAGCCGCACCCTTTGGCAGGGACATGGCTACACCTTC. This codes for CASSRTLWQGHGYTF.

The rearrangement uses TRBV6-1 and TRBJ1-2, with 9 nucleotides matching TRBD1. The CDR3 contains 14 residues. CDR1 is MNHNS and CDR2 is SASEGT in the germline V gene. V lost 4 bases, J lost 6 bases, and 6 bases stayed unmatched. CDR3 protein: CASSGPRDRDGYTF. CDR3 in DNA: TGTGCCAGCAGTGGGCCCCGGGACAGGGATGGCTACACCTTC.

This clone is a singleton in its sample. The genes are TRBV7-2 and TRBJ2-7; D is possibly TRBD2 (6 bases). This CDR3 contains 14 residues. From germline, CDR1 is SGHTA and CDR2 FQGNSA. V was shortened by 5 bases and J by 6 bases, with 17 bases between the two germline ends. CDR3 nucleotide sequence: TGTGCCAGCAGCCCGGACTACCTCTCGCCCGAGCAGTACTTC. This sequence encodes CASSPDYLSPEQYF.

The V call is TRBV7-9, the J call TRBJ2-3; a weak D match, TRBD1 (5 bases). CDR3 length: 15 amino acids. The germline CDR1 and CDR2 sequences are SEHNR and FQNEAQ (reference sequence). Trimming pared 6 bases from V and 2 bases from J, leaving 15 bases between. The CDR3 spells CASRFKQDPTDTQYF. The DNA for the CDR3 is TGTGCCAGCAGGTTTAAACAGGACCCCACAGATACGCAGTATTTT.

The genes are TRBV5-1 and TRBJ2-6, with a possible D match to TRBD2 (5 bases). Germline V gene sequence: CDR1 SGHRS, CDR2 YFSETQ. V was cut by 0 bases and J by 0 bases, with 10 bases left in between. This CDR3 is 17 amino acids long. CDR3 region: CASSLDTAGSGANVLTF. CDR3 nucleotides: TGCGCCAGCAGCTTGGACACCGCGGGCTCTGGGGCCAACGTCCTGACTTTC. The complete variable domain, with remaining parts taken from reference TRBV5-1 and TRBJ2-6, reads KAGVTQTPRYLIKTRGQQVTLSCSPISGHRSVSWYQQTPGQGLQFLFEYFSETQRNKGNFPGRFSGRQFSNSRSEMNVSTLELGDSALYLCASSLDTAGSGANVLTFGAGSRLTVL.

The V gene is TRBV5-6, the J gene TRBJ1-6, with 9 bases fitting TRBD1. The germline gives CDR1 SGHDT, CDR2 YYEEEE. The CDR3 is made up of 15 amino acids. Losses at the gene ends were 4 bases for V and 8 bases for J; bases not matched to a gene: 7. For the CDR3, the DNA is TGTGCCAGCAGCGGATTGACAGGGGGGGATTCACCCCTCCACTTT. Translated, it gives CASSGLTGGDSPLHF.

Here the CDR3 DNA reads TGTGCCAGCAGCATGGTAGCGGGAGTCGGGGAGACCCAGTACTTC. This gives the protein CASSMVAGVGETQYF. The rearrangement uses TRBV7-2 and TRBJ2-5; 9 nucleotides align to TRBD2. Germline V CDR1 and CDR2: SGHTA, FQGNSA. J was trimmed by 5 bases and V by 5 bases; bases with no gene match: 9. CDR3 length equals 15 residues.

The V gene is TRBV5-8, the J gene TRBJ2-3; the D gene is possibly TRBD1 (6 bases). CDR1 is SGHTS, CDR2 YDEGEE, per germline. The germline V and J ends were trimmed by 0 bases and 9 bases, with 26 bases remaining between them. The CDR3 contains 18 residues. This CDR3 is CASSLGPGEATQYPTQYF. The CDR3 coding sequence is TGTGCCAGCAGCTTGGGCCCAGGGGAAGCAACCCAATACCCGACGCAGTATTTT.